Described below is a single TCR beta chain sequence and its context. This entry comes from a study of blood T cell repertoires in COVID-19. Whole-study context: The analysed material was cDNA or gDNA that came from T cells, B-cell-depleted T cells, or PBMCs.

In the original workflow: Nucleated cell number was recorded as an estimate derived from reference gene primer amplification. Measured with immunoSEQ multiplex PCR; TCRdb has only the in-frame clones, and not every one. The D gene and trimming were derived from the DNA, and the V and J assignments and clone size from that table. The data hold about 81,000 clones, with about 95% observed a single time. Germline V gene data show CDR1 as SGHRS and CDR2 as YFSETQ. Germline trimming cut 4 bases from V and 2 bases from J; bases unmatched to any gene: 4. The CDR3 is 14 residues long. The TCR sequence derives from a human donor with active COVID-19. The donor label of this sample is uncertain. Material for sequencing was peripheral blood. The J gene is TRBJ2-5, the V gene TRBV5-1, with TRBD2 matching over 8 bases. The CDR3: CASSKLAGQETQYF. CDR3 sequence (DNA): TGCGCCAGCAGCAAATTAGCGGGACAAGAGACCCAGTACTTC.